These 26 T cell receptor beta chains were all obtained from the same sample, sequenced in a study of regulatory T cells in long-lasting Graves disease. Construction of TCR beta libraries relied on iRepertoire HTBI primers and on Arm-PCR targeting CDR3 regions. One entry per CDR3 protein results from TCRdb running MiXCR on the multiplex PCR reads. The data contain about 400,000 distinct CDR3 sequences, 15% to 20% of them seen just once; the ten biggest clones take up about 19%. Regarding time point: newly diagnosed GD, antithyroid drugs for less than 3 months. After RNA was extracted from PBMCs, the TCR library was made from it. These same data were also listed under a study on T cells in Graves' hyperthyroidism and ophthalmopathy.

The starting material was peripheral blood mononuclear cells (PBMCs), obtained at new diagnosis, from a patient treated with antithyroid drugs. The receptors come from a woman between 18 and 29 years old with Graves disease.

The V and J genes are TRBV5-1 and TRBJ2-2; TRBD1 aligns across 7 bases. Looked up from germline, CDR1 is SGHRS and CDR2 is YFSETQ. J lost 6 bases, V lost 4 bases, and 15 bases had no gene match. CDR3 length: 17 residues. The CDR3 nucleotides are TGCGCCAGCAGCCTGGGGGAGACAGGGAATATGCCCGGGGAGCTGTTTTTT. It translates to CASSLGETGNMPGELFF.

In its sample, this clonotype was seen once. The chain is built from TRBV3-1 and TRBJ2-1; 11 nucleotides align to TRBD2. V shed 0 bases and J 4 bases; nucleotides not matched to a gene: 8. This CDR3 comprises 18 residues. Germline V gives CDR1 LGHDT, CDR2 YNNKEL (reference sequence). The CDR3 DNA reads TGTGCCAGCAGCCAAGAGCTCCGGGGACTAGCGGCTTACAATGAGCAGTTCTTC. This codes for CASSQELRGLAAYNEQFF.

This clonotype was seen ten or more times. The chain carries TRBV7-8 and TRBJ2-1; 10 bases agree with TRBD2. The CDR3 loop spans 16 amino acids. Trimming cost V 2 bases and J 4 bases; bases outside gene matches: 5. Germline V lookup: CDR1 SGHVS, CDR2 FQNEAQ. The CDR3 DNA reads TGTGCCAGCAGCTTAAGGACTAGCGGACAGTACAATGAGCAGTTCTTC. Residues: CASSLRTSGQYNEQFF.

This clonotype was recorded a few times. The chain recombines TRBV20-1 with TRBJ2-5; TRBD1 agrees at 11 bases. J lost 5 bases, V lost 2 bases, and 4 bases had no gene match. The CDR3 sequence is 14 residues long. Germline assignment: CDR1 DFQATT and CDR2 SNEGSKA (reference sequence). CDR3 in amino acids: CSARPDRGLETQYF. CDR3 coding DNA: TGCAGTGCTAGACCGGACAGGGGGCTGGAGACCCAGTACTTC.

The CDR3 bases are TGCAGTGCTAGACAGCCGGACATGGTGGAGCAGTACTTC. The encoded protein is CSARQPDMVEQYF. J is TRBJ2-7 and V is TRBV20-1, with D perhaps TRBD1 (5 bases). The CDR3 has 13 amino acids. V lost 2 bases to trimming and J lost 7 bases, with 15 bases between them. In germline, CDR1 is DFQATT, CDR2 SNEGSKA (reference sequence).

This clonotype was seen at least ten times. The chain combines TRBV29-1 with TRBJ2-3; TRBD2 agrees at 13 bases. Germline CDR1 reads SQVTM; CDR2 reads ANQGSEA. The CDR3 has 18 amino acids. Unmatched junction bases numbered 10, after V lost 4 bases and J lost 0 bases. The CDR3 coding sequence is TGCAGCGTTGGAGAGAGACTAGCGGGGGGCACTAGCACAGATACGCAGTATTTT. It translates to CSVGERLAGGTSTDTQYF.

The chain has TRBV5-6 and TRBJ2-6; D gene uncertain. CDR1 and CDR2 (germline): SGHDT, YYEEEE. The V end lost 3 bases, the J end lost 0 bases, and 13 bases lay between the germline ends. This CDR3 contains 17 residues. The CDR3 loop reads CASSSTGLSSGANVLTF. In DNA, the CDR3 is TGTGCCAGCAGCTCCACCGGCCTGTCCTCTGGGGCCAACGTCCTGACTTTC.

Of note for this clonotype: A much bigger clone sits one base away, suggesting this may be a read error. The chain uses TRBV2 and TRBJ2-7; a possible D gene is TRBD1 (6 bases). The V end lost 6 bases, the J end lost 6 bases, and 18 bases lay between the germline ends. The CDR3 is made up of 14 amino acids. The germline gives CDR1 SNHLY, CDR2 FYNNEI. CDR3 DNA: TGTGCCAGCAGCGTACCGGGCCGAGGGGGCGAGCAGTACTTC. Translated, it gives CASSVPGRGGEQYF.

This clonotype was observed a few times. The rearrangement links TRBV6-1 to TRBJ1-4, with 10 nucleotides matching TRBD1. Trimming took 5 bases from V and 3 from J; bases not matched to a gene: 3. This CDR3 region has 15 residues. Germline CDR1 MNHNS, CDR2 SASEGT. CDR3 in DNA: TGTGCCAGCAGTCGCGGGACAGGGGCTAATGAAAAACTGTTTTTT. Its protein is CASSRGTGANEKLFF.

The chain recombines TRBV9 with TRBJ2-1; 7 bases are a match to TRBD2. Per germline, CDR1 SGDLS and CDR2 YYNGEE. The CDR3 length is 13 residues. Trimming at V came to 5 bases and at J to 3 bases, leaving 2 bases not matched to a gene. This chain's CDR3 is CASSSGYYNEQFF. DNA for the CDR3: TGTGCCAGCAGTAGCGGGTACTACAATGAGCAGTTCTTC.

This clonotype was counted ten times or more. This chain links TRBV6-1 with TRBJ2-2; TRBD1 agrees at 7 bases. The CDR3 is 13 residues long. The germline V gene has CDR1 MNHNS and CDR2 SASEGT. V gave up 8 bases and J gave up 4 bases; unmatched junction bases: 4. The CDR3 spells CASRDRPTGELFF. The CDR3 region has the DNA TGTGCCAGCCGGGACAGACCCACCGGGGAGCTGTTTTTT.

The chain combines TRBV7-2 with TRBJ2-7, with TRBD1 matching 7 bases. Per the germline V gene, CDR1 is SGHTA and CDR2 is FQGNSA. V gave up 5 bases and J gave up 0 bases; unmatched junction bases: 7. The CDR3 runs 15 residues. CDR3 sequence: CASSQRQGNSYEQYF. The CDR3 coding sequence is TGTGCCAGCAGCCAAAGACAGGGCAACTCCTACGAGCAGTACTTC.

This clonotype was found many times. The chain joins TRBV20-1 to TRBJ2-5; D might be TRBD1 (6 bases). The CDR3 sequence is 13 residues long. Looked up from germline, CDR1 is DFQATT and CDR2 is SNEGSKA (reference sequence). V shed 0 bases and J shed 9 bases, with 14 bases lying between them. For the CDR3, the DNA is TGCAGTGCTAGAGAGATGGGGGCAGTGGCCCAGTACTTC. It translates to CSAREMGAVAQYF.

This clonotype was detected ten times or more. The chain carries TRBV3-1 and TRBJ2-7, with D hard to call. This CDR3 comprises 14 residues. Germline V gene data show CDR1 as LGHDT and CDR2 as YNNKEL (reference sequence). Trimming cost V 2 bases and J 3 bases, with 11 bases left between them. The CDR3 reads CASSQRRSYYEQYF. The CDR3 nucleotides read TGTGCCAGCAGCCAACGCCGAAGCTACTACGAGCAGTACTTC.

This clonotype was detected ten times or more. The chain uses TRBV5-1 and TRBJ2-1; 12 bases line up with TRBD2. CDR1 and CDR2 from the germline V gene are SGHRS and YFSETQ. Germline trimming cut 4 bases from V and 4 bases from J; bases unmatched to any gene: 3. The CDR3 has 15 residues. CDR3: CASSNGLAGYNEQFF. The CDR3 DNA is TGCGCCAGCAGCAACGGACTAGCGGGGTACAATGAGCAGTTCTTC.

On this clonotype itself: A much larger clone differs by one base, so this may be a read error. The V and J genes are TRBV5-1 and TRBJ2-5; tentatively, D is TRBD2 (5 bases). The CDR3 covers 15 residues. Germline-derived CDR1 and CDR2 are SGHRS and YFSETQ. V was pared by 1 base and J by 1 base, with 11 bases between. The CDR3 DNA is TGCGCCAGCAGCTTGCCCCTAGCCACCCAAGAGACCCAGTACTTC. Its translation is CASSLPLATQETQYF.

Many counts were recorded for this clonotype. The chain links TRBV18 to TRBJ2-3; D gene unclear. Germline V gene sequence: CDR1 KGHSH, CDR2 LQKENI. The CDR3 spans 13 residues. Between the trimmed V and J ends, which lost 2 bases and 2 bases, there was a span of 5 bases. CDR3 coding DNA: TGTGCCAGCTCACCAGTTAACACAGATACGCAGTATTTT. Translated, it gives CASSPVNTDTQYF.

At least ten counts were recorded for this clonotype. The chain joins TRBV3-1 to TRBJ2-3; D ambiguous. V was trimmed by 4 bases and J by 4 bases, leaving 9 bases between them. CDR3 length: 13 residues. CDR1 LGHDT and CDR2 YNNKEL come from the germline V gene (reference sequence). The CDR3 DNA is TGTGCCAGCAGCCTTCTTCATTCAGATACGCAGTATTTT. Amino acid sequence: CASSLLHSDTQYF.

Details on this clonotype: This may be a read error, as it is one base from a much larger clone. The gene calls are TRBV10-3 and TRBJ2-7; D is possibly TRBD2 (7 bases). This CDR3 region has 16 residues. The germline gives CDR1 ENHRY, CDR2 SYGVKD. Trimming shortened V by 4 bases and J by 3 bases, and 19 bases separated the two germline ends. The DNA for the CDR3 is TGTGCCATCAGTGGGGGGGGGACACCCGATTACTACGAGCAGTACTTC. Translating it yields CAISGGGTPDYYEQYF.

To note about this clonotype: This may come from a read error, since a much larger clone is one base off. The V gene is TRBV11-3, the J gene TRBJ2-7; 7 bases align to TRBD1. Germline trimming cut 5 bases from V and 2 bases from J; bases unmatched to any gene: 6. The CDR3 covers 14 residues. Per the germline V gene, CDR1 is SGHNT and CDR2 is YENEEA. The CDR3 sequence is CASSARDSPYEQYF. The CDR3 DNA follows: TGTGCCAGCAGCGCCCGGGACAGCCCCTACGAGCAGTACTTC.

This clonotype was detected many times. This rearrangement joins TRBV20-1 to TRBJ2-3; D is ambiguous. The ends were cut back, 3 bases at V and 1 base at J, with 8 bases in the middle. The CDR3 is 13 residues long. CDR1 is DFQATT, CDR2 SNEGSKA, per germline (reference sequence). The CDR3 sequence is CSASGQGTDTQYF. CDR3 DNA: TGCAGTGCTAGCGGGCAGGGCACAGATACGCAGTATTTT.

This clonotype was seen repeatedly, ten times or more. The chain recombines TRBV6-5 with TRBJ1-5; D remains ambiguous. CDR1 is MNHEY, CDR2 SVGAGI, per germline. V was shortened by 2 bases and J by 7 bases, with 9 bases between the two germline ends. The CDR3 has 13 amino acids. The CDR3 nucleotides read TGTGCCAGCAGTTACCTCCAAGGACAGCCCCAGCATTTT. Protein product: CASSYLQGQPQHF.

V gene TRBV30 combines with J gene TRBJ2-5, with TRBD2 matching over 8 bases. Trimming removed 3 bases from V and 4 bases from J; junction bases left unmatched: 4. This CDR3 comprises 13 residues. Germline V CDR1 and CDR2: GTSNPN, SVGIG (reference sequence). In DNA, the CDR3 is TGTGCCTGGAGAGAGAGCGGGAGAGAGACCCAGTACTTC. It codes for CAWRESGRETQYF.

The table lists this clonotype with many counts. This chain joins TRBV28 and TRBJ2-3; D possibly corresponds to TRBD2 (6 bases). The CDR3 spans 16 residues. V lost 4 bases, J lost 2 bases, and 16 bases lay in between. Germline lookup yields CDR1 MDHEN and CDR2 SYDVKM. DNA for the CDR3: TGTGCCAGCAGTTCCCCGGGTAGCGGCTACACAGATACGCAGTATTTT. Translated: CASSSPGSGYTDTQYF.

In its sample, this clonotype was seen a few times. The chain has TRBV6-1 and TRBJ1-1, with D hard to call. The CDR3 covers 14 residues. The V gene's germline CDR1 is MNHNS and CDR2 SASEGT. V was pared by 4 bases and J by 3 bases, with 12 bases between. In nucleotides, the CDR3 is TGTGCCAGCAGTGTATTGGGCGGTGACACTGAAGCTTTCTTT. Encoded protein: CASSVLGGDTEAFF.

This rearrangement joins TRBV7-9 to TRBJ2-2; D is uncertain. The germline gives CDR1 SEHNR, CDR2 FQNEAQ (reference sequence). Trimming took off 6 bases at V and 2 bases at J, with 7 bases between the two ends. The CDR3 loop spans 13 amino acids. This CDR3 is CASRETNTGELFF. The CDR3 DNA reads TGTGCCAGCAGGGAGACAAACACCGGGGAGCTGTTTTTT.